This T cell receptor (beta chain) stems from a study of T cells in Graves' hyperthyroidism and ophthalmopathy. Study-level findings and limits: Ophthalmopathy prediction by the model preceded onset by a median approximately 6.9 months.

This CDR3 has 14 amino acids. The V and J ends lost 1 base and 2 bases respectively, with 9 bases between them. Germline V gene sequence: CDR1 LGHDT, CDR2 YNNKEL (reference sequence). It was RNA transcripts that yielded the amplified TCR beta CDR3 regions. During a first-round RT-PCR of the TCR CDR3, the HTBI primer set was used. One entry per CDR3 protein, called by TCRdb with MiXCR from the multiplex PCR reads. The sample comprises 550,000 to 600,000 distinct CDR3 sequences, approximately 15% of which are singletons, and less than 9% rests with the top ten. Diagnostic assessment was based on clinical symptoms, serum thyroxine and TRAb, thyroid ultrasound and orbital computed tomography. This clonotype has a count of ten or more. No antigen is known for it.

The TCR sequence derives from a woman under 30 with Graves' ophthalmopathy. What was sequenced was blood. The chain carries TRBV3-1 and TRBJ2-7; tentatively, D is TRBD1 or TRBD2 (5 bases each). DNA for the CDR3: TGTGCCAGCAGCCAAGGACCGGGACCCTACGAGCAGTACTTC. Amino acid sequence: CASSQGPGPYEQYF.